Following are 32 T cell receptor beta chains from one sample sequenced in a study of T cells in Graves' hyperthyroidism and ophthalmopathy. Regions amplified from RNA transcripts were the TCR beta CDR3 regions. TCR CDR3 regions were first amplified by RT-PCR with HTBI primers. Via MiXCR, TCRdb re-called the multiplex PCR reads, giving one row per CDR3 protein. The sample includes about 350,000 distinct CDR3 sequences, over 15% of them seen just once. The sequenced sample was blood. The receptors here all came from a woman aged 40 to 49 with Graves' ophthalmopathy.

This clonotype appeared many times. The chain carries TRBV6-2 or TRBV6-3 and TRBJ1-6; the D is unclear. Trimming left V 4 bases short and J 6 bases short, with 13 bases between. The germline CDR1 and CDR2 sequences are MNHEY and SVGEGT. The CDR3 covers 15 residues. CDR3 in amino acids: CASSWTVNANSPLHF. For the CDR3, the DNA is TGTGCCAGCAGTTGGACGGTGAACGCTAATTCACCCCTCCACTTT.

This clonotype was recorded at least ten times. The CDR3 loop is CASSPGQGGVYEQYF. The DNA for the CDR3 is TGTGCCAGTAGCCCAGGGCAGGGAGGAGTCTACGAGCAGTACTTC. This chain connects TRBV19 to TRBJ2-7; D might be TRBD2 (6 bases). CDR1 is LNHDA and CDR2 is SQIVND in the germline V gene (reference sequence). This CDR3 contains 15 residues. V gave up 6 bases and J gave up 3 bases, with 18 bases separating them. Together with reference TRBV19 and TRBJ2-7, the CDR3 gives the full variable domain: DGGITQSPKYLFRKEGQNVTLSCEQNLNHDAMYWYRQDPGQGLRLIYYSQIVNDFQKGDIAEGYSVSREKKESFPLTVTSAQKNPTAFYLCASSPGQGGVYEQYFGPGTRLTVT.

This clonotype was counted many times. This CDR3 reads CASSAKNRGNTEAFF. CDR3 DNA sequence: TGTGCCAGTAGTGCCAAAAACAGGGGGAACACTGAAGCTTTCTTT. V and J are TRBV19 and TRBJ1-1, with TRBD1 matching 7 bases. The CDR3 totals 15 residues. Trimming removed 5 bases from V and 1 base from J; junction bases left unmatched: 7. Germline CDR1 LNHDA, CDR2 SQIVND (reference sequence).

This clonotype was seen ten or more times. V usage is TRBV6-1 and J usage is TRBJ1-1; D not certain. V was pared by 4 bases and J by 5 bases, with 11 bases between. CDR1 and CDR2 (germline): MNHNS, SASEGT. The CDR3 extends over 13 amino acids. CDR3: CASSGSGWTEAFF. The CDR3 DNA sequence: TGTGCCAGCAGTGGGAGTGGGTGGACTGAAGCTTTCTTT.

The V and J genes are TRBV27 and TRBJ1-1; 12 bases fit TRBD1. This CDR3 contains 14 residues. The germline gives CDR1 MNHEY, CDR2 SMNVEV (reference sequence). Trimming removed 6 bases from V and 5 bases from J; junction bases left unmatched: 4. The CDR3 region is CASSPGQGATEAFF. The CDR3 nucleotides are TGTGCCAGCAGCCCGGGACAGGGGGCGACTGAAGCTTTCTTT.

This clonotype appeared many times. The rearrangement links TRBV12-3 or TRBV12-4 to TRBJ2-7, with D tentatively TRBD1 (6 bases). The CDR3 has 14 amino acids. V shed 5 bases and J shed 2 bases, with 13 bases lying between them. The CDR3 DNA reads as TGTGCCAGCAGTCACAACAGGGCGCCCTACGAGCAGTACTTC. The encoded protein is CASSHNRAPYEQYF.

This clonotype has at least ten counts. The genes are TRBV19 and TRBJ2-5; D unclear. V was clipped by 6 bases and J by 3 bases, with 14 bases between them. CDR1 and CDR2 from the germline V gene are LNHDA and SQIVND (reference sequence). The CDR3 is made up of 14 amino acids. The CDR3 here is CASSPGTFKETQYF. DNA of the CDR3: TGTGCCAGTAGCCCCGGCACCTTCAAAGAGACCCAGTACTTC.

This clonotype was seen just once. The J gene is TRBJ2-7, the V gene TRBV6-1; TRBD1 or TRBD2 may be the D gene (5 bases each). The CDR3 spans 15 residues. Germline loops: CDR1 MNHNS, CDR2 SASEGT. Trimming left V 4 bases short and J 4 bases short, with 17 bases between. The CDR3 region is CASSGTGAPGYEQYF. In DNA form, the CDR3 reads TGTGCCAGCAGTGGAACCGGGGCGCCTGGGTACGAGCAGTACTTC.

The chain carries TRBV7-2 and TRBJ2-7, with 9 bases aligning to TRBD2. The trim removed 0 bases at V and 0 bases at J, leaving 6 bases unmatched. CDR1 SGHTA and CDR2 FQGNSA come from the germline V gene. The CDR3 spans 17 residues. The CDR3 DNA reads TGTGCCAGCAGCTTAGCGCGCGCTAGCGGGACCTCCTACGAGCAGTACTTC. Amino acids: CASSLARASGTSYEQYF.

This clonotype occurred many times. V gene TRBV20-1 combines with J gene TRBJ1-1; TRBD1 agrees at 7 bases. V was clipped by 0 bases and J by 2 bases; unmatched bases: 6. The germline V gene encodes CDR1 DFQATT and CDR2 SNEGSKA (reference sequence). The CDR3 length is 15 residues. The CDR3 nucleotides are TGCAGTGCTAGAGATATTTCAGGGGGAAACACTGAAGCTTTCTTT. This encodes CSARDISGGNTEAFF.

In this sample, this clonotype turned up many times. The chain combines TRBV4-2 with TRBJ2-6, with 10 bases identical to TRBD2. The CDR3 length is 17 residues. V was clipped by 2 bases and J by 4 bases; unmatched bases: 5. Per germline, CDR1 LGHNA and CDR2 YNFKEQ. The CDR3 here is CASSQLAGATGANVLTF. For the CDR3, the DNA is TGTGCCAGCAGCCAACTAGCGGGAGCTACAGGGGCCAACGTCCTGACTTTC.

In this sample, this clonotype turned up many times. The chain links TRBV9 to TRBJ1-5; the D gene is possibly TRBD1 (6 bases). Trimming left V 4 bases short and J 4 bases short, with 15 bases between. Germline V gene lookup returns CDR1 SGDLS and CDR2 YYNGEE. CDR3 length: 15 residues. The CDR3 region has the DNA TGTGCCAGCAGCCCCTCGGACAGCATGAATCAGCCCCAGCATTTT. Translated, it gives CASSPSDSMNQPQHF.

This clonotype was counted at least ten times. The chain links TRBV6-4 to TRBJ2-2; no firm D call. CDR3 length equals 13 residues. The V gene lost 0 bases and the J gene lost 5 bases, with 4 bases spanning the gap. Looked up from germline, CDR1 is MRHNA and CDR2 is SNTAGT. CDR3 in amino acids: CASSDSATGELFF. The CDR3, as DNA: TGTGCCAGCAGTGACTCAGCAACCGGGGAGCTGTTTTTT.

This clonotype was seen repeatedly, ten times or more. The genes are TRBV11-2 and TRBJ2-7; 8 bases map to TRBD2. Germline CDR1 and CDR2: SGHAT and FQNNGV. V was pared by 1 base and J by 6 bases, with 2 bases of the junction left unmatched. The CDR3 contains 13 residues. CDR3 nucleotide sequence: TGTGCCAGCAGCTTAGGAGCGGGAGTCGAGCAGTACTTC. It is translated as CASSLGAGVEQYF.

This clonotype has at least ten counts. V and J are TRBV3-1 and TRBJ1-6; no clear D gene. Trimming took 2 bases from V and 8 from J, leaving 4 bases between them. The germline gives CDR1 LGHDT, CDR2 YNNKEL (reference sequence). This CDR3 has 12 residues. The CDR3 nucleotides read TGTGCCAGCAGCCAACGGGATTCACCCCTCCACTTT. Translated: CASSQRDSPLHF.

The chain employs TRBV5-4 and TRBJ2-2, with 8 bases fitting TRBD2. The CDR3 length is 14 residues. J gave up 3 bases and V 4 bases, and 2 bases lay outside the gene matches. Germline CDR1 reads SGHNT; CDR2 reads YYREEE (reference sequence). The CDR3 nucleotides are TGTGCCAGCAGCCAACTAGCGGACACCGGGGAGCTGTTTTTT. This sequence encodes CASSQLADTGELFF.

At least ten counts were recorded for this clonotype. This chain uses TRBV6-2 or TRBV6-3 with TRBJ2-4; 8 bases map to TRBD1. Trimming cost V 5 bases and J 3 bases; bases outside gene matches: 9. Germline values: CDR1 MNHEY, CDR2 SVGEGT. The CDR3 is made up of 16 amino acids. CDR3 sequence reads: CASSETGVTSKNIQYF. As DNA, the CDR3 is TGTGCCAGCAGTGAGACAGGGGTCACTAGCAAAAACATTCAGTACTTC.

This clonotype has a count of ten or more. The CDR3 region is CASSSGWTVSGSNQPQHF. CDR3 nucleotide sequence: TGTGCCAGCAGCTCAGGGTGGACAGTCTCGGGAAGCAATCAGCCCCAGCATTTT. The chain uses TRBV28 and TRBJ1-5; D is perhaps TRBD1 (6 bases). Looked up from germline, CDR1 is MDHEN and CDR2 is SYDVKM. The V gene lost 6 bases and the J gene lost 1 base, with 22 bases spanning the gap. This CDR3 is 18 amino acids long.

This clonotype was seen many times. In DNA form, the CDR3 reads TGTGCCATCAATGCAGACAGGGATCAGCCCCAGCATTTT. Residues: CAINADRDQPQHF. V usage is TRBV10-3 and J usage is TRBJ1-5, with 7 bases lining up with TRBD1. The CDR3 runs 13 residues. V lost 7 bases to trimming and J lost 5 bases; unmatched junction nucleotides: 5. Germline V gives CDR1 ENHRY, CDR2 SYGVKD.

In its sample, this clonotype was seen once. The rearrangement joins TRBV7-6 to TRBJ2-7; TRBD1 or TRBD2 may be the D gene (5 bases each). CDR1 is SGHVS and CDR2 is FNYEAQ in the germline V gene. The CDR3 runs to 13 residues. Between the trimmed V and J ends, which lost 1 base and 6 bases, there was a span of 10 bases. CDR3 amino acids: CASSLERGVEQYF. In nucleotides, the CDR3 is TGTGCCAGCAGCTTAGAGAGGGGAGTCGAGCAGTACTTC.

This clonotype was observed once. This chain links TRBV20-1 with TRBJ1-5; 9 bases agree with TRBD1. The CDR3 has 17 residues. Germline V gene lookup returns CDR1 DFQATT and CDR2 SNEGSKA (reference sequence). Germline trimming cut 5 bases from V and 2 bases from J; bases unmatched to any gene: 13. The CDR3 bases are TGCAGTGCTTCTAACCGGGACAGGGTTGAAGGCAATCAGCCCCAGCATTTT. Translation gives CSASNRDRVEGNQPQHF.

This clonotype was found many times. The chain carries TRBV6-1 and TRBJ2-7; TRBD2 matches at 12 bases. Trimming took 2 bases from V and 2 from J; bases not matched to a gene: 1. This CDR3 is 15 amino acids long. Germline V lookup: CDR1 MNHNS, CDR2 SASEGT. Written as DNA, the CDR3 is TGTGCCAGCAGTGAAAGACTAGCGGGGGCCTACGAGCAGTACTTC. It is translated as CASSERLAGAYEQYF.

This clonotype was recorded at least ten times. V usage is TRBV11-2 and J usage is TRBJ1-1; no clear D gene. The CDR3 length is 12 residues. From germline, CDR1 is SGHAT and CDR2 FQNNGV. Deletions cut 2 bases from V and 8 bases from J, with 9 bases between. The CDR3 protein is CASSLNSQEAFF. For the CDR3, the DNA is TGTGCCAGCAGCTTAAATTCGCAGGAAGCTTTCTTT.

In its sample, this clonotype was seen many times. This chain uses TRBV11-2 with TRBJ2-5; D tentatively fits TRBD1 or TRBD2 (5 bases each). CDR3 length equals 14 residues. Germline V CDR1 and CDR2: SGHAT, FQNNGV. The V end lost 0 bases, the J end lost 3 bases, and 8 bases lay between the germline ends. CDR3 sequence (DNA): TGTGCCAGCAGCTTAGATTGGGGGAAAGAGACCCAGTACTTC. This encodes CASSLDWGKETQYF.

This clonotype was seen repeatedly, ten times or more. This chain joins TRBV28 and TRBJ2-5; D is possibly TRBD2 (5 bases). The CDR3 extends over 13 amino acids. Germline lookup yields CDR1 MDHEN and CDR2 SYDVKM. Trimming removed 2 bases at V and 1 base at J, with 5 bases between. CDR3 in amino acids: CASSLLAQETQYF. In DNA, the CDR3 is TGTGCCAGCAGTTTACTAGCCCAAGAGACCCAGTACTTC.

This clonotype has at least ten counts. This chain links TRBV2 with TRBJ2-5, with D possibly being TRBD1 (6 bases). The CDR3 extends over 14 amino acids. Trimming stripped 8 bases from V and 4 bases from J, with 17 bases between. Germline V gene data show CDR1 as SNHLY and CDR2 as FYNNEI. The CDR3, as DNA: TGTGCCAGCGGAAGCCCGGGACAAGGAGAGACCCAGTACTTC. Encoded protein: CASGSPGQGETQYF. The whole variable domain, filled in from reference TRBV2 and TRBJ2-5, reads EPEVTQTPSHQVTQMGQEVILRCVPISNHLYFYWYRQILGQKVEFLVSFYNNEISEKSEIFDDQFSVERPDGSNFTLKIRSTKLEDSAMYFCASGSPGQGETQYFGPGTRLLVL.

In its sample, this clonotype was seen many times. This sequence joins TRBV30 and TRBJ2-4, with 8 positions matching TRBD1. V shed 2 bases and J 6 bases; nucleotides not matched to a gene: 3. The CDR3 runs to 13 residues. The germline gives CDR1 GTSNPN, CDR2 SVGIG (reference sequence). The CDR3 DNA is TGTGCCTGGAGTCGGACAGGGATAAACATTCAGTACTTC. As protein: CAWSRTGINIQYF.

This clonotype was seen repeatedly, ten times or more. The rearrangement uses TRBV11-2 and TRBJ1-2; 8 bases fit TRBD1. Trimming at V came to 7 bases and at J to 5 bases, leaving 18 bases not matched to a gene. Germline-derived CDR1 and CDR2 are SGHAT and FQNNGV. CDR3 length: 17 residues. DNA of the CDR3: TGTGCCAGCATCCCGGGGACAGGTCGTCCCCTATTGTATGGCTACACCTTC. Protein: CASIPGTGRPLLYGYTF.

This clonotype showed up many times. V and J are TRBV6-2 or TRBV6-3 and TRBJ2-5, with D possibly matching TRBD2 (6 bases). The ends were cut back, 4 bases at V and 5 bases at J, with 17 bases in the middle. The CDR3 spans 15 residues. Germline CDR1 and CDR2: MNHEY and SVGEGT. In DNA form, the CDR3 reads TGTGCCAGCAGTTCGATGCGTACGGGAGCGGAGACCCAGTACTTC. It is translated as CASSSMRTGAETQYF.

This clonotype has a count of ten or more. This chain joins TRBV28 and TRBJ2-7, with TRBD1 as a possible D gene (6 bases). The CDR3 has 12 residues. With 7 bases removed from V and 2 bases from J, the gap between germline ends came to 9 bases. Germline CDR1 and CDR2: MDHEN and SYDVKM. DNA for the CDR3: TGTGCCAGCAAGGGGGATCCCTACGAGCAGTACTTC. Translated, it gives CASKGDPYEQYF.

This clonotype was found many times. The rearrangement uses TRBV6-4 and TRBJ2-3, with a weak D call TRBD1 (6 bases). Per the germline V gene, CDR1 is MRHNA and CDR2 is SNTAGT. The CDR3 is 14 residues long. V dropped 6 bases and J dropped 6 bases, with 16 bases sitting between them. The CDR3 DNA is TGTGCCAGCAGCGAGGGGGTCGGGTCGGATACGCAGTATTTT. Its translation: CASSEGVGSDTQYF.

The table lists this clonotype with a few counts. The chain combines TRBV5-4 with TRBJ2-7; 14 bases map to TRBD2. This CDR3 region has 19 residues. V was clipped by 2 bases and J by 1 base; unmatched bases: 11. The germline V gene encodes CDR1 SGHNT and CDR2 YYREEE (reference sequence). The CDR3 region has the DNA TGTGCCAGCAGCTTTCCCTCCGGGACTAGCGGGAGAAAGTCCTACGAGCAGTACTTC. Residues: CASSFPSGTSGRKSYEQYF.